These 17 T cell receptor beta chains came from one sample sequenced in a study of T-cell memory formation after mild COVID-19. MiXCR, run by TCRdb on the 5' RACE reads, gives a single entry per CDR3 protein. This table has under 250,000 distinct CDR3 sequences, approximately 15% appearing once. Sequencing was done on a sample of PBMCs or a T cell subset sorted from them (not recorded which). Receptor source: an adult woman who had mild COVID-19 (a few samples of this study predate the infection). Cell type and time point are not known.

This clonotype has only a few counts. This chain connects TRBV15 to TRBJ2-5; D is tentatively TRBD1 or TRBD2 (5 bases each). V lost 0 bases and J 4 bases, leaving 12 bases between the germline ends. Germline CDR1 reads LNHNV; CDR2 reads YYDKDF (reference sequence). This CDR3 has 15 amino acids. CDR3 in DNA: TGTGCCACCAGCAGAGATCCGGGGACGGGAGAGACCCAGTACTTC. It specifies CATSRDPGTGETQYF.

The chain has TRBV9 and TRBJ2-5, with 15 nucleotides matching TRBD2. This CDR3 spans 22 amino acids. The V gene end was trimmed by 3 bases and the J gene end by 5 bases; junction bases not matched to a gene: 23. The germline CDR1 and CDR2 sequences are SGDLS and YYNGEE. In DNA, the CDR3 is TGTGCCAGCAGCGCAGACAGGGGATGGACTAGCGGGAGGGCCAGGGGTATGGAGACCCAGTACTTC. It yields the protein CASSADRGWTSGRARGMETQYF. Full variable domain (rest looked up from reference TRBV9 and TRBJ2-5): DSGVTQTPKHLITATGQRVTLRCSPRSGDLSVYWYQQSLDQGLQFLIQYYNGEERAKGNILERFSAQQFPDLHSELNLSSLELGDSALYFCASSADRGWTSGRARGMETQYFGPGTRLLVL.

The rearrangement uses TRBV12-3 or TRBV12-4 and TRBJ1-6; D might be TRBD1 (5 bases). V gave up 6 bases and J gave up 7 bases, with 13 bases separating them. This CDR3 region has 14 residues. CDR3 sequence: CASRGDGGNSPLHF. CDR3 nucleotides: TGTGCCAGCAGAGGGGACGGCGGCAATTCACCCCTCCACTTT.

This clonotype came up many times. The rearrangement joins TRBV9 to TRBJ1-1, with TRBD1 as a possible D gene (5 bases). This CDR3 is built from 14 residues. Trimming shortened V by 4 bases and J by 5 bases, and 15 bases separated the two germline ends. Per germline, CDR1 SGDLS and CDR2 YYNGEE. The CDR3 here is CASSPILGRTEAFF. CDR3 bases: TGTGCCAGCAGCCCAATTTTGGGACGGACTGAAGCTTTCTTT.

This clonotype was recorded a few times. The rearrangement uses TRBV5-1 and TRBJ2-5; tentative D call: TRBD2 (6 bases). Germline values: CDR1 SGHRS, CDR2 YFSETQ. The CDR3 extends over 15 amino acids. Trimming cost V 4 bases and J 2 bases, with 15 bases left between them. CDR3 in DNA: TGCGCCAGCAGCCGGAGGGCTAGCGAGCAAGAGACCCAGTACTTC. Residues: CASSRRASEQETQYF.

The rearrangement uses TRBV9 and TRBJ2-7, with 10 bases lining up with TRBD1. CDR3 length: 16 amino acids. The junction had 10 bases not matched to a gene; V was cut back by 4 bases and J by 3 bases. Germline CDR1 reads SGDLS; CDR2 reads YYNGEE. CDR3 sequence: CASSPRQGAEFYEQYF. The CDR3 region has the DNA TGTGCCAGCAGCCCGAGACAGGGGGCTGAATTCTACGAGCAGTACTTC. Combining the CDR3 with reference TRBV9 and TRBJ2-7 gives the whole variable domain DSGVTQTPKHLITATGQRVTLRCSPRSGDLSVYWYQQSLDQGLQFLIQYYNGEERAKGNILERFSAQQFPDLHSELNLSSLELGDSALYFCASSPRQGAEFYEQYFGPGTRLTVT.

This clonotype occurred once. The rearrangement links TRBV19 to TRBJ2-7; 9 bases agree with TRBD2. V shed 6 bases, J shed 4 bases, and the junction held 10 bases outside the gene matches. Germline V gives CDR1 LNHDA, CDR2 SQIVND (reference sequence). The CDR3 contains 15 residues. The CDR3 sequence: CASRTVNSGSYEQYF. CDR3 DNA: TGTGCCAGTAGGACCGTAAATAGCGGGAGTTACGAGCAGTACTTC.

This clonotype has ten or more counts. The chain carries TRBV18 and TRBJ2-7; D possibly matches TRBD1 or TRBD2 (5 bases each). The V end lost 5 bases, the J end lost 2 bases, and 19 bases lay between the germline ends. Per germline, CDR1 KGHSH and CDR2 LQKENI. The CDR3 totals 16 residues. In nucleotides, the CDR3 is TGTGCCAGCTCAACCGGGACGGGAAAGGGGACCTACGAGCAGTACTTC. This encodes CASSTGTGKGTYEQYF.

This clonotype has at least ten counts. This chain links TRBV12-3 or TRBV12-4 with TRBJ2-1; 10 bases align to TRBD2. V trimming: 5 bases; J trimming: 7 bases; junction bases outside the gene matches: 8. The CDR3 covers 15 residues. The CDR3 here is CASSGSSGRLNEQFF. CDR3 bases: TGTGCCAGCAGTGGTTCTAGCGGGAGATTGAATGAGCAGTTCTTC.

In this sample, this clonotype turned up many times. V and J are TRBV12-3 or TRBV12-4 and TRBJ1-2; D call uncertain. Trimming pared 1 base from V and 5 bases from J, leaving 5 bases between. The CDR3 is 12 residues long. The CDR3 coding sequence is TGTGCCAGCAGTTTAGAGGGTTATGGCTACACCTTC. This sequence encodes CASSLEGYGYTF.

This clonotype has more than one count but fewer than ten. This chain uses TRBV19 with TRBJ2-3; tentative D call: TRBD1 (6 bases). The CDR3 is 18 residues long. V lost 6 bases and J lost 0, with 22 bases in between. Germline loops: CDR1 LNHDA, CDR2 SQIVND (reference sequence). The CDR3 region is CASSTGGGSKISTDTQYF. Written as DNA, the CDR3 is TGTGCCAGTAGCACTGGGGGCGGATCAAAGATTAGCACAGATACGCAGTATTTT.

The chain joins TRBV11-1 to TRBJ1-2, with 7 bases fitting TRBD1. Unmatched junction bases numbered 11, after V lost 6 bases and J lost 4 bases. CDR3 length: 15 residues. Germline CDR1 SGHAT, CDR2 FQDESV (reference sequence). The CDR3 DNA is TGTGCCAGCAGAAAGGACAGGCCCCCGGGCTATGGCTACACCTTC. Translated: CASRKDRPPGYGYTF.

The CDR3: CASTRGQGGQPQHF. DNA of the CDR3: TGTGCCAGCACCCGAGGACAGGGAGGTCAGCCCCAGCATTTT. This chain joins TRBV12-3 or TRBV12-4 and TRBJ1-5; 8 nucleotides align to TRBD1. V lost 7 bases and J lost 6; bases outside the gene matches: 8. This CDR3 has 14 amino acids.

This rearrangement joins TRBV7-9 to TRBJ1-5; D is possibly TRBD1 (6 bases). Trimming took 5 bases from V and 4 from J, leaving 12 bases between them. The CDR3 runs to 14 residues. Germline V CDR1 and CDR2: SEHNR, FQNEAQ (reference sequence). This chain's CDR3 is CASSRDTGNQPQHF. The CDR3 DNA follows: TGTGCCAGCAGCAGGGACACGGGGAATCAGCCCCAGCATTTT.

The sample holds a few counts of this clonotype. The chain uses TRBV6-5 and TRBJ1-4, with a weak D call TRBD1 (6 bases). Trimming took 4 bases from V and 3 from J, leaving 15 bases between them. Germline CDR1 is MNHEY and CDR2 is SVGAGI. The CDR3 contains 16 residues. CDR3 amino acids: CASSWGGGLANEKLFF. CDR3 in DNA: TGTGCCAGCAGTTGGGGAGGGGGGCTGGCTAATGAAAAACTGTTTTTT.

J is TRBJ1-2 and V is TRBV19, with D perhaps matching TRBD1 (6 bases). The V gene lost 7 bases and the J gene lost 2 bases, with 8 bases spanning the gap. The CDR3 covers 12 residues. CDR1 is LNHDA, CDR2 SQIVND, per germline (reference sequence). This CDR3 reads CASTGENYGYTF. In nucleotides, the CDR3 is TGTGCCAGTACAGGGGAGAACTATGGCTACACCTTC.

CDR3 nucleotides: TGTGCCCCACCTGCCATCCTCTTTAGCAATCAGCCCCAGCATTTT. Its translation is CAPPAILFSNQPQHF. The chain combines TRBV21-1 with TRBJ1-5. TRBV21-1 is a listed pseudogene. The CDR3 spans 15 residues.